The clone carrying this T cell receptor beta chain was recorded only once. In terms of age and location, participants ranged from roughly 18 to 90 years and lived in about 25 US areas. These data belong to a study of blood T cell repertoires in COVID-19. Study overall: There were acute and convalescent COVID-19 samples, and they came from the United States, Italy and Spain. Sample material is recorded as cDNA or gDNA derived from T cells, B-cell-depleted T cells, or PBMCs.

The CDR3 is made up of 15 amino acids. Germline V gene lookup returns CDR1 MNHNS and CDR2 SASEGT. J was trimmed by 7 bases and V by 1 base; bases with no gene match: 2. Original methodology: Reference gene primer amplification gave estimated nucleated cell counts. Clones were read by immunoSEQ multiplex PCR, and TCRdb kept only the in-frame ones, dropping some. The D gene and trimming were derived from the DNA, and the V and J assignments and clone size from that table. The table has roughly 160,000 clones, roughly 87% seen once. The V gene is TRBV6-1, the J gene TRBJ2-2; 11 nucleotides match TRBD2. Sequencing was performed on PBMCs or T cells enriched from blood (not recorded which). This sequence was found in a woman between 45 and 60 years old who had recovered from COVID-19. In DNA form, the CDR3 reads TGTGCCAGCAGTGAAGGACTAGCGGGAATCGGGGAGCTGTTTTTT. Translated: CASSEGLAGIGELFF.